Listed below are T cell receptor beta chains from one sample, sequenced in a study of cytomegalovirus exposure and HLA in healthy donors. Clones were read by immunoSEQ multiplex PCR, and TCRdb kept only the in-frame ones, dropping some. The sample lists 150,000 to 200,000 clones, 86% occurring once. What was sequenced was PBMCs. These receptors were collected from a woman aged 18-29 years in good health and CMV-seronegative. Each CDR3 is given with its conserved first and last residue. A D gene is named only where the DNA matches it firmly. Clone size is given for some rows only: seen once, a few or many times, or a class if the clone is expanded.

j_call d_call clone_size v_call cdr3_nt cdr3_aa
TRBJ1-1 . . TRBV6-5 TGTGCCAGCAGTTACACCTCGGACTTCCCGAGCACTGAAGCTTTCTTT CASSYTSDFPSTEAFF
TRBJ2-1 TRBD2 . TRBV5-1 TGCGCCAGCAGCTCCGGGACTAGTTTCAATGAGCAGTTCTTC CASSSGTSFNEQFF
TRBJ2-1 TRBD2 . TRBV4-3 TGCGCCAGCAGCCAACGGTATAGGCTAGCGGGAGTAGTGAATGAGCAGTTCTTC CASSQRYRLAGVVNEQFF
TRBJ2-2 TRBD2 . TRBV2 TGTGCCAGCAGTCCGGGACTAGCGGGAGACACCGGGGAGCTGTTTTTT CASSPGLAGDTGELFF
TRBJ2-3 . . TRBV6-5 TGTGCCAGCAGGGGCCGTACAGATACGCAGTATTTT CASRGRTDTQYF
TRBJ2-5 TRBD2 . TRBV19 TGTGCCAGTCGACCGCCCAGCGGGGGGGCCTGGGAGACCCAGTACTTC CASRPPSGGAWETQYF
TRBJ2-3 TRBD1 . TRBV5-6 TGTGCCAGCAGCCCACGGACAGGCCCAGGGGCAGATACGCAGTATTTT CASSPRTGPGADTQYF
TRBJ2-4 . once TRBV7-9 TGTGCCAGCTTTGGACTACTAGCCAAAAACATTCAGTACTTC CASFGLLAKNIQYF
TRBJ2-5 . . TRBV27 TGTGCCAGCAGTTTATCGAAGGCGGGCCCACCGAACTTC CASSLSKAGPPNF
TRBJ1-5 . . TRBV4-1 TGCGCCAGCAGCCAAGAAAGGGGCTATCAGCCCCAGCATTTT CASSQERGYQPQHF
TRBJ1-2 . . TRBV19 TGTGCCAGTAGTAGCCCTCAAGCGCTCTATGGCTACACCTTC CASSSPQALYGYTF
TRBJ2-5 . . TRBV9 TGTGCCAGCAGCGTAGAAACGGCCGGAGGGACCCAGTACTTC CASSVETAGGTQYF
TRBJ1-5 . . TRBV18 TGTGCCAGCTCACCGGTGGCAGGGTGGAGCAATCAGCCCCAGCATTTT CASSPVAGWSNQPQHF
TRBJ1-1 . once TRBV11-2 TGTGCCAGCAGCTTAGGGCGAGGGAACACTGAAGCTTTCTTT CASSLGRGNTEAFF
TRBJ1-2 TRBD1 few TRBV5-6 TGTGCCAGCAGCTGGCGGAGCACAGGGGCAGGGGACTATGGCTACACCTTC CASSWRSTGAGDYGYTF
TRBJ1-1 TRBD1 . TRBV7-2 TGTGCCAGCAGCCCGTTTGACCGGGACAGAGAAGCTTTCTTT CASSPFDRDREAFF
TRBJ2-1 . . TRBV4-1 TGCGCCAGCAGCCAAGAACCGCCTACTGTTGGTGAGCAGTTCTTC CASSQEPPTVGEQFF
TRBJ2-1 . . TRBV27 TGTGCCAGCAGCCCGTGGGCGGGTAGCAATGAGCAGTTCTTC CASSPWAGSNEQFF
TRBJ1-1 TRBD1 . TRBV14 TGTGCCAGCAGCCCCTGGGGACAGTACACTGAAGCTTTCTTT CASSPWGQYTEAFF
TRBJ1-2 . . TRBV30 TGTGCCCGGAGGGCAGGGGATAAGGGCTACACCTTC CARRAGDKGYTF
TRBJ1-1 . . TRBV6-1 TGTGCCAGCAGTGAAGGGGGCAGGGGGAACACTGAAGCTTTCTTT CASSEGGRGNTEAFF
TRBJ2-2 TRBD2 . TRBV4-1 TGCGCCAGCAGCCCTCGAGCCCATAAAGCGGGGTCGAACACCGGGGAGCTGTTTTTT CASSPRAHKAGSNTGELFF
TRBJ1-2 . . TRBV5-1 TGCGCCAGCAGCCTGGGGAGGGCGGGAGATACGCGGGGCTACACCTTC CASSLGRAGDTRGYTF
TRBJ2-3 . . TRBV5-6 TGTGCCAGCAGCTCAGGGTTGGGGAGCACAGATACGCAGTATTTT CASSSGLGSTDTQYF
TRBJ1-2 . . TRBV4-3 TGCGCCAGCAGCCAAGGGCACAGAGGGGACTTCCTCTATGGCTACACCTTC CASSQGHRGDFLYGYTF
TRBJ2-3 TRBD2 . TRBV4-3 TGCGCCAGCAGCCAAGTAGCGGGAAGCACAGATACGCAGTATTTT CASSQVAGSTDTQYF
TRBJ2-2 . . TRBV7-9 TGTGCCAGCAGCCGCGGGAAAACCGGGGAGCTGTTTTTT CASSRGKTGELFF
TRBJ2-7 TRBD2 . TRBV5-1 TGCGCCAGCAGCCCCCTGGGACTAGCGTCTTCCTACGAGCAGTACTTC CASSPLGLASSYEQYF
TRBJ1-1 . . TRBV7-8 TGTGCCAGCAGCTTAGAGTGGGGGCGTGAAGCTTTCTTT CASSLEWGREAFF
TRBJ1-2 TRBD1 . TRBV7-3 TGTGCCAGCAGCTTAGGTCCGGGACAGGGGGGCTTTAACTATGGCTACACCTTC CASSLGPGQGGFNYGYTF
TRBJ2-1 . . TRBV7-9 TGTGCCAGCAGCTTAGGATTGTCAGACAATGAGCAGTTCTTC CASSLGLSDNEQFF
TRBJ2-3 . . TRBV7-9 TGTGCCAGCAGCTTTGGGACTTTTAGCACAGATACGCAGTATTTT CASSFGTFSTDTQYF
TRBJ2-5 . . TRBV13 TGTGCCAGCAGCTTAGCGGCCGGGGAGACCCAGTACTTC CASSLAAGETQYF
TRBJ2-5 TRBD1 . TRBV27 TGTGCCAGCAGTTTTGGGACAGGGGGCGAGAAGACCCAGTACTTC CASSFGTGGEKTQYF
TRBJ2-7 . . TRBV6-5 TGTGCCAGCAGACCCCGGGAAGACTACGAGCAGTACTTC CASRPREDYEQYF
TRBJ2-7 . once TRBV19 TGTGCCAGTAGTCCGTGGGACTCCCCTGTCTCTTCCTACGAGCAGTACTTC CASSPWDSPVSSYEQYF
TRBJ2-5 TRBD1 . TRBV5-1 TGCGCCAGCAGCCCTGGACAGGGGAAAGAGACCCAGTACTTC CASSPGQGKETQYF
TRBJ1-2 . . TRBV13 TGTGCCAGCAGCTTAAGGATGGGAGAGAACTATGGCTACACCTTC CASSLRMGENYGYTF
TRBJ2-3 . . TRBV4-3 TGCGCCAGCAGCCAAGAAAGAGGGACGCAGTATTTT CASSQERGTQYF
TRBJ2-5 TRBD2 . TRBV4-1 TGCGCCAGCAGCCCCATAGCGGGGGAAGAGACCCAGTACTTC CASSPIAGEETQYF
TRBJ2-7 . few TRBV6-1 TGTGCCAGCACCTCATCTGGTGGGGGCCCGTACGAGCAGTACTTC CASTSSGGGPYEQYF
TRBJ1-4 TRBD1 . TRBV6-1 TGTGCCAGCGGTACAGGGGCTAATGAAAAACTGTTTTTT CASGTGANEKLFF
TRBJ2-3 TRBD2 . TRBV7-6 TGTGCCAGCAGCTTAGCCTCAGGGGGACTAGCGCTTCAAAGGGATAATACGCAGTATTTT CASSLASGGLALQRDNTQYF
TRBJ2-6 . . TRBV9 TGTGCCAGCAGCGCAAGACAGATCGGATTGTCTGGGGCCAACGTCCTGACTTTC CASSARQIGLSGANVLTF
TRBJ2-7 TRBD2 . TRBV9 TGTGCCAGCAGCGTAGCTCCCACTAGCGGGAGAGGCGAGCAGTACTTC CASSVAPTSGRGEQYF
TRBJ1-2 . few TRBV5-4 TGTGCCAGCAGCTTGGGGGGGGACGGCTACACCTTC CASSLGGDGYTF
TRBJ1-1 . . TRBV13 TGTGCCAGCAGCGCGGACGGGGAGATGAGCACTGAAGCTTTCTTT CASSADGEMSTEAFF
TRBJ1-2 . few TRBV30 TGTGCCTGGAGTGTAGCGGGGGCGCGTGGCTACACCTTC CAWSVAGARGYTF
TRBJ1-2 TRBD1 few TRBV30 TGTGCCTGGAGAGTCCGGGACAGGGTAATGGATCACTATGGCTACACCTTC CAWRVRDRVMDHYGYTF
TRBJ1-2 . . TRBV4-3 TGCGCCAGCAGCCAAGACCCGCGGGATGGCTACACCTTC CASSQDPRDGYTF
TRBJ1-1 . . TRBV5-6 TGTGCCAGCACCTCGATGATGGTTTATACAACCAACACTGAAGCTTTCTTT CASTSMMVYTTNTEAFF
TRBJ2-3 . . TRBV2 TGTGCCAGCAGTGAAGGGACACACACAGATACGCAGTATTTT CASSEGTHTDTQYF
TRBJ2-5 TRBD1 . TRBV29-1 TGCAGCGTTGTCCGGACAGGGGGCTCGGAGACCCAGTACTTC CSVVRTGGSETQYF
TRBJ2-7 . . TRBV7-2 TGTGCCAGCAGCTTCGGGATCAGCTCCTACGAGCAGTACTTC CASSFGISSYEQYF
TRBJ1-5 . once TRBV19 TGTGCCAGTAGTATAATAGGCTGGGAGTCCAATCAGCCCCAGCATTTT CASSIIGWESNQPQHF
TRBJ2-5 TRBD2 . TRBV30 TGTGCCTGGACTTCCGGGATAGCGGGGGAGACCCAGTACTTC CAWTSGIAGETQYF
TRBJ2-7 . . TRBV6-1 TGTGCCAGCAGAGGGACTCTCTCCTACGAGCAGTACTTC CASRGTLSYEQYF